This T cell receptor beta chain was captured by sequencing in a study of blood T cells in healthy people across ages. V was shortened by 4 bases and J by 6 bases, with 14 bases between the two germline ends. Germline loops: CDR1 ENHRY, CDR2 SYGVKD. The CDR3 contains 14 residues. Together with a sample-barcoded 5' primer, a J-beta primer mix was included in a second PCR lasting about 7 to 11 cycles. One entry per CDR3 protein results from TCRdb running MiXCR on the 5' RACE reads. The table shows 550,000 to 750,000 distinct CDR3 sequences, with approximately 21% occurring only once. This clonotype was picked up many times.

The rearrangement joins TRBV10-3 to TRBJ2-3; a possible D gene is TRBD2 (5 bases). The clonotype was recovered from a man in his 70s in good health. The sequencing sample was made of blood. Written as DNA, the CDR3 is TGTGCCATCAGTGTAGCCGAGGGATCGGATACGCAGTATTTT. As protein: CAISVAEGSDTQYF.